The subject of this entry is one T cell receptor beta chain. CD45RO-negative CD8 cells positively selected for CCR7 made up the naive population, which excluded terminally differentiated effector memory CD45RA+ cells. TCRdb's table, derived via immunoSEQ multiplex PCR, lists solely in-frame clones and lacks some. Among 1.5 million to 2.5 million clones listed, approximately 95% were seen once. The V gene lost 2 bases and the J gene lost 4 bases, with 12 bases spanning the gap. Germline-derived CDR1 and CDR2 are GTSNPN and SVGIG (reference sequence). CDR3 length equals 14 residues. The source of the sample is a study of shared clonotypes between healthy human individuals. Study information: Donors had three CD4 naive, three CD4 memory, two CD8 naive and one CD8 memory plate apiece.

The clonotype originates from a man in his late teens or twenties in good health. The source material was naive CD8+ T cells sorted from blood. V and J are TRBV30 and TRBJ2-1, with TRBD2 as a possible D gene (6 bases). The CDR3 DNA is TGTGCCTGGAGTTCGATAGCGGCTTACAATGAGCAGTTCTTC. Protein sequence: CAWSSIAAYNEQFF. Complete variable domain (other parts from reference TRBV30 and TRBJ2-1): SQTIHQWPATLVQPVGSPLSLECTVEGTSNPNLYWYRQAAGRGLQLLFYSVGIGQISSEVPQNLSASRPQDRQFILSSKKLLLSDSGFYLCAWSSIAAYNEQFFGPGTRLTVL.